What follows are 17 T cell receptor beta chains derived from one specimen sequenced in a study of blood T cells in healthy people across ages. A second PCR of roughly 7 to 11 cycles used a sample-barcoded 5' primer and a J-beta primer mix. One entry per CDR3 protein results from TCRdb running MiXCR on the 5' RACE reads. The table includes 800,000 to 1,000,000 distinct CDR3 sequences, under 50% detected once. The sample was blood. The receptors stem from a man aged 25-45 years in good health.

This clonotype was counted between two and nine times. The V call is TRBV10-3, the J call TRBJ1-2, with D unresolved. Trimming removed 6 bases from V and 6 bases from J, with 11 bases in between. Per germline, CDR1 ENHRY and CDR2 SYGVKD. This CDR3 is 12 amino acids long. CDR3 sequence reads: CAISAGRDGYTF. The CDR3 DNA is TGTGCCATCAGCGCCGGACGGGATGGCTACACCTTC.

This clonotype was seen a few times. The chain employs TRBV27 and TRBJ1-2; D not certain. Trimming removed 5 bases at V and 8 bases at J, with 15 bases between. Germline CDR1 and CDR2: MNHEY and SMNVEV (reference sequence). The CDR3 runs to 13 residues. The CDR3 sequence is CASSVKAIGGYTF. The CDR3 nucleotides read TGTGCCAGCAGTGTGAAGGCAATAGGGGGCTACACCTTC.

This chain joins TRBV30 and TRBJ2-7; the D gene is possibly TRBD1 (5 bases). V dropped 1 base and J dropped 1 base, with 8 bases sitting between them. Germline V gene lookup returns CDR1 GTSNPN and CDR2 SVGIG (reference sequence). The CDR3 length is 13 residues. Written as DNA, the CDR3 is TGTGCCTGGAGTGGGAGACAGTCCTACGAGCAGTACTTC. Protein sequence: CAWSGRQSYEQYF.

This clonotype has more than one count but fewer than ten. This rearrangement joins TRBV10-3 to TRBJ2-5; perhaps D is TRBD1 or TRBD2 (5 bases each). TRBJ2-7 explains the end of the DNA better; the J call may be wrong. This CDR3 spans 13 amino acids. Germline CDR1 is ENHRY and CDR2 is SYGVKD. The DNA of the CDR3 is TGTGCCATCGGTGGGGACGTAGGCTACGAGCAGTACTTC. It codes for CAIGGDVGYEQYF.

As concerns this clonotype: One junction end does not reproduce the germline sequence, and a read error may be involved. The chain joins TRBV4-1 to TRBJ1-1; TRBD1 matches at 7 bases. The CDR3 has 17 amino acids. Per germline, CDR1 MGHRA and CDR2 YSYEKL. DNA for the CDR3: TGCGTCAGCAGCCGAAGCCTCCAGGGGGAAGTGAACACTGAAGCTTTCTTT. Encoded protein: CVSSRSLQGEVNTEAFF.

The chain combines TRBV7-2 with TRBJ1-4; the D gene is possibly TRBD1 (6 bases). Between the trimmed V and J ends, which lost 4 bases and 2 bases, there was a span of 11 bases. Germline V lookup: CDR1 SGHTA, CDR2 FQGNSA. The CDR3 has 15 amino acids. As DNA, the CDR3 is TGTGCCAGCAGCTCTGTAGGGGGGACTAATGAAAAACTGTTTTTT. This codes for CASSSVGGTNEKLFF. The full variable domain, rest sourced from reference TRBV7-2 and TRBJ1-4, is GAGVSQSPSNKVTEKGKDVELRCDPISGHTALYWYRQSLGQGLEFLIYFQGNSAPDKSGLPSDRFSAERTGGSVSTLTIQRTQQEDSAVYLCASSSVGGTNEKLFFGSGTQLSVL.

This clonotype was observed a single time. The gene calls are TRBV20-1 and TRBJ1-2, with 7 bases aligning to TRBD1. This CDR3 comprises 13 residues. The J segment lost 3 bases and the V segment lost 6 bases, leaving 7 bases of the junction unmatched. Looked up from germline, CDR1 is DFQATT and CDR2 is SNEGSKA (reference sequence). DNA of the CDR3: TGCAGTGCCAGGGGGACTGCCGACTATGGCTACACCTTC. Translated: CSARGTADYGYTF.

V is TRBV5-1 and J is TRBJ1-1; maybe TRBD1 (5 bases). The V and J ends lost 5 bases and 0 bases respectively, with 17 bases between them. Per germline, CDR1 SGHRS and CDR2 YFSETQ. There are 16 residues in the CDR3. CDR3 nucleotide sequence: TGCGCCAGCAGAATGGACATCTCCTACATGAACACTGAAGCTTTCTTT. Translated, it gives CASRMDISYMNTEAFF.

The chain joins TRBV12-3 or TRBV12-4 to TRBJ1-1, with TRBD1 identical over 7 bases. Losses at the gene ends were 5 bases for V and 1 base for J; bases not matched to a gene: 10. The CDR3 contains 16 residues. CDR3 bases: TGTGCCAGCAGTGCACAGGGGACGAAAGGGAACACTGAAGCTTTCTTT. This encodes CASSAQGTKGNTEAFF.

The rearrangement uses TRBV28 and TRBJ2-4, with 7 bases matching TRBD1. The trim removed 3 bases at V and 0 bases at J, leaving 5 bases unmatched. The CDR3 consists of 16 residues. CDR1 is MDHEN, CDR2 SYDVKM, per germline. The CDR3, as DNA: TGTGCCAGCAGTTTCCGGGACAGAGTAGCCAAAAACATTCAGTACTTC. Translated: CASSFRDRVAKNIQYF.

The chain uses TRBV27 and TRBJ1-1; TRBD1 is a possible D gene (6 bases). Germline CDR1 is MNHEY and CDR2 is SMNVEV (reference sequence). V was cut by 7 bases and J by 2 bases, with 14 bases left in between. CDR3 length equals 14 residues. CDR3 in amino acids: CASTPGQINTEAFF. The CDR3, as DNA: TGTGCCAGCACCCCGGGACAAATCAACACTGAAGCTTTCTTT.

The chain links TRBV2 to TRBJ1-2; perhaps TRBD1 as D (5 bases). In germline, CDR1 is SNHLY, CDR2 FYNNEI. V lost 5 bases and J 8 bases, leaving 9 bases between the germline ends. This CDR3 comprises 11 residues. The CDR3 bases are TGTGCCAGCAGTCCTACAGGAGGCTACACCTTC. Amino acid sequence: CASSPTGGYTF.

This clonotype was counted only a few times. The CDR3 region has the DNA TGTGCCAGCAGCTTAGGAACCCGGGACAGTCTCTACGAGCAGTACTTC. This gives the protein CASSLGTRDSLYEQYF. The chain combines TRBV7-2 with TRBJ2-7; the match to TRBD1 covers 7 bases. CDR1 is SGHTA, CDR2 FQGNSA, per germline. CDR3 size: 16 residues. The V segment lost 1 base and the J segment 3 bases; nucleotides outside the gene matches: 9.

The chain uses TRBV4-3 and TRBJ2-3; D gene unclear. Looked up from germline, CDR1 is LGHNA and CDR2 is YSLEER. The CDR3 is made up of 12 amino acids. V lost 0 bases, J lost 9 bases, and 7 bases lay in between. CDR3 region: CASSQEGQTQYF. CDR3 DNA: TGCGCCAGCAGCCAAGAGGGCCAAACGCAGTATTTT.

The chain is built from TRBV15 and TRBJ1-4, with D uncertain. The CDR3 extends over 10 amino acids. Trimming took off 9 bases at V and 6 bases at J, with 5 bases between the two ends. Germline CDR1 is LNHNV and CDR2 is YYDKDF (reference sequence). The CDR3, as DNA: TGTGCCACTTGGCATGAAAAACTGTTTTTT. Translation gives CATWHEKLFF.

This CDR3 reads CASSLGQARGQETQYF. CDR3 bases: TGTGCCAGCAGTCTCGGACAGGCGAGGGGCCAAGAGACCCAGTACTTC. This chain uses TRBV28 with TRBJ2-5; 7 bases are shared with TRBD1. This CDR3 spans 16 amino acids. V was pared by 5 bases and J by 1 base, with 10 bases of the junction left unmatched. Germline CDR1 and CDR2: MDHEN and SYDVKM.

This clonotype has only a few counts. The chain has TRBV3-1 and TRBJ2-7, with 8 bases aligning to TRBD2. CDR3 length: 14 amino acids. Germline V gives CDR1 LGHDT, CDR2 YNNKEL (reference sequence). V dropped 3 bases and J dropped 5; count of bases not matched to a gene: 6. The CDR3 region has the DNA TGTGCCAGCAGCCAGGAGCGGGGGTTCCACGAGCAGTACTTC. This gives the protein CASSQERGFHEQYF.